These T cell receptor beta chains were read from a single sample in a study of blood T cell repertoires in COVID-19. Using immunoSEQ multiplex PCR, the repertoire was profiled, and TCRdb retains in-frame clones only, with some absent. The table records fewer than 200,000 clones, 60% to 80% of them present only once. Sequenced sample: peripheral blood. All receptors come from a woman between 65 and 79 years old with acute or convalescent COVID-19. CDR3s include the opening cysteine and the closing phenylalanine or tryptophan. The order of the fields is V gene, clone size, J gene, D gene, CDR3 protein, CDR3 DNA. A D gene is named only where the DNA matches it firmly. Part of the rows lack a size; the others show once, few, many or a class for expanded clones.

V gene: TRBV3-1/TRBV3-2
clone size: NA
J gene: TRBJ2-1
D gene: TRBD2
CDR3 protein: CASNYLAGGYNEQFF
CDR3 DNA: TGTGCCAGCAACTACTTAGCGGGAGGGTACAATGAGCAGTTCTTC

V gene: TRBV25-1
clone size: NA
J gene: TRBJ1-4
D gene: NA
CDR3 protein: CASSGGVRGSGNEKLFF
CDR3 DNA: TGTGCCAGCAGCGGAGGAGTTCGTGGATCGGGTAATGAAAAACTGTTTTTT

V gene: TRBV3-1/TRBV3-2
clone size: NA
J gene: TRBJ1-2
D gene: NA
CDR3 protein: CASSQYYGYTF
CDR3 DNA: TGTGCCAGCAGCCAATACTATGGTTACACCTTC

V gene: TRBV30
clone size: many
J gene: TRBJ2-3
D gene: TRBD1
CDR3 protein: CAWRNRGSGDTQYF
CDR3 DNA: TGTGCCTGGAGGAACAGGGGGTCGGGAGATACGCAGTATTTT

V gene: TRBV14
clone size: NA
J gene: TRBJ2-7
D gene: NA
CDR3 protein: CASSQNTPYEQYF
CDR3 DNA: TGTGCCAGCAGCCAGAACACCCCGTACGAGCAGTACTTC

V gene: TRBV19
clone size: NA
J gene: TRBJ1-5
D gene: TRBD1
CDR3 protein: CASKPSGQGAGSNQPQHF
CDR3 DNA: TGTGCCAGTAAACCCTCTGGACAGGGGGCAGGAAGCAATCAGCCCCAGCATTTT

V gene: TRBV5-1
clone size: NA
J gene: TRBJ1-1
D gene: NA
CDR3 protein: CASSWGGSEAFF
CDR3 DNA: TGCGCCAGCAGCTGGGGGGGATCTGAAGCTTTCTTT

V gene: TRBV24-1
clone size: NA
J gene: TRBJ1-2
D gene: NA
CDR3 protein: CATSDSLNYGYTF
CDR3 DNA: TGTGCCACCAGTGATTCCCTCAACTATGGCTACACCTTC

V gene: TRBV2
clone size: NA
J gene: TRBJ2-2
D gene: NA
CDR3 protein: CASRVLASNTGELFF
CDR3 DNA: TGTGCCAGCAGGGTCCTAGCTTCGAACACCGGGGAGCTGTTTTTT

V gene: TRBV30
clone size: NA
J gene: TRBJ1-5
D gene: NA
CDR3 protein: CAWTGGDGQPQHF
CDR3 DNA: TGTGCCTGGACCGGGGGGGACGGGCAGCCCCAGCATTTT